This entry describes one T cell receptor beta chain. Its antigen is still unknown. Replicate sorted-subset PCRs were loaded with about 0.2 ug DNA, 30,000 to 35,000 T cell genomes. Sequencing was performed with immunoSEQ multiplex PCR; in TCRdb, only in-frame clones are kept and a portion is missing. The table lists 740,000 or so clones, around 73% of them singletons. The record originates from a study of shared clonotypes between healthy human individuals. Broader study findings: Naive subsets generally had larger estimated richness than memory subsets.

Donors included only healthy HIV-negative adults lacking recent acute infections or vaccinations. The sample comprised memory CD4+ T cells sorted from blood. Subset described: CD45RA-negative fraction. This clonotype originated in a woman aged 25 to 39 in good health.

The DNA of the CDR3 is TGTGCCAGCAGACGAGCGCCGGGACTAGTGGACACCGGGGAGCTGTTTTTT. Residues: CASRRAPGLVDTGELFF. V gene TRBV27 combines with J gene TRBJ2-2, with 8 nucleotides matching TRBD2. The CDR3 covers 17 residues. V lost 6 bases and J lost 3; bases outside the gene matches: 12. Germline CDR1 and CDR2: MNHEY and SMNVEV (reference sequence).